The TCR beta chain described here comes from a study of blood T cells in healthy people across ages (dated by TCRdb to between 2015 and 2016). General notes on the study: Template switching captured roughly one uniquely barcoded TCR beta cDNA molecule per two T cells in model experiments. To track age-related changes in TCR beta repertoire diversity, the study relied on deep sequencing normalized with unique cDNA molecular identifiers. The donors were divided into four age groups: young (average around 16 years), middle-aged (roughly 42), aged (approximately 62) and long-lived (around 87). To avoid experimental bias, donors of different ages were distributed randomly across sequencing lanes. For two donors (one aged 18 to 30 and one aged 80 or older), the study analyzed two additional independent replicas of 1 million unique cDNA reads from the same blood draw.

Here is what the overall study found, with its caveats: Because donor CMV infection status was unknown, age-related changes in expanded clonotypes were potentially confounded. As age increased, observed TCR beta diversity per million T cells dropped in a roughly linear way, and a significant reduction was already evident by age around 41. Compared with the aged group, the long-lived group had more naive CD4+ T cells, fewer expanded clones and increased TCR diversity, suggesting age selection. Estimates of total diversity from one million sequenced T cells were regarded as lower bounds and underestimates. A strong correlation was found between observed TCR beta diversity and the percentage of naive T cells measured by flow cytometry. Bulk unsorted PBMC profiling prevented conclusive comparison of naive and antigen-experienced compartments.

The receptor library was made with 5' RACE. The run used an Illumina HiSeq 2500. A second roughly 7 to 11 cycle PCR used a sample-barcoded 5' primer and a J-beta primer mix. A unique molecular identifier was introduced onto each TCR beta cDNA molecule by a template-switch 5' adaptor carrying 12 random nucleotides. At least 2.5 million CDR3-containing paired-end reads were obtained from each sample. The Mint cDNA synthesis kit, primed by a TRBC-specific oligonucleotide, was used to synthesize first-strand cDNA from all RNA. All cDNA was treated with uracil-DNA glycosylase and then went through a first 18-cycle PCR with the universal primers M1SS and BC2_uni_R. The published analysis was carried out like this. Normalization of each sample was performed by random selection of 1 million high-quality reads, each carrying a distinct molecular identifier. Instead of being binned into consensus sequences, reads that shared molecular identifiers were thrown out. MiTCR, run with a Q25 quality threshold and the strictest error-elimination algorithm, handled CDR3 identification, clonotype clustering and error correction. Lower-bound total TCR beta diversity was estimated with a nonparametric unseen species model using Euler transformation. TCRdb applied fastp at Q25 and MiXCR to the public reads, then kept only in-frame beta chains. Each record represents a unique CDR3 protein, reported with the most common genes and DNA among its rows. What appears here as the V and J calls and clone size reflects TCRdb's work, not the paper's. Within this sample are 650,000 to 700,000 distinct CDR3 sequences, with around 50% of them counted one time only. The top ten constitute about 13% of the sample.

The donors were 40 or so Caucasian individuals from Russia, aged 6 to 90 years, who were systemically healthy. Around 9.7 milliliters of peripheral blood were collected from each donor into EDTA-treated Vacutainer tubes. Ficoll-Paque density-gradient centrifugation was used to isolate PBMCs, with at least 6.5 million obtained per sample. Total RNA, at least 6 micrograms per sample, was extracted from PBMCs with Trizol reagent. The percentages of naive CD45RAhigh/CD27high T cells were determined by flow cytometry on a PBMC aliquot from every donor. V is cut back by 7 bases and J by 5 bases, with 8 bases in the junction unmatched. According to the germline V gene (reference sequence), CDR1 reads SEHNR and CDR2 reads FQNEAQ. CDR3 length: 14 amino acids, cysteine to phenylalanine. Only the CDR3 portion is preserved as DNA: 42 bases, with reading frame beginning at the first base. This clonotype has at least ten counts. This clone's antigen is unknown. No quality values exist for individual bases; no much larger clone is one base distant.

The chain is made from TRBV7-9 and TRBJ2-1, with TRBD1 identical over 7 junction bases. Input material: blood. This clonotype was sampled from a woman older than 75 in good health. The CDR3 has the sequence CASTNRGIHNEQFF. The sequence in DNA is TGTGCCAGCACGAACAGGGGCATCCACAATGAGCAGTTCTTC.